This T cell receptor (beta chain) was documented in a study of shared clonotypes between healthy human individuals. Whole-study results and caveats: Blood was the only sampled material, and tissue repertoires likely differ.

Germline loops: CDR1 MGHRA, CDR2 YSYEKL. V shed 2 bases and J 13 bases; nucleotides not matched to a gene: 9. This CDR3 has 13 amino acids. Recent vaccinations or acute infections were absent in the healthy HIV-negative adult donors. Note on this clone: No antigen is known for it.

Sequenced by immunoSEQ multiplex PCR; TCRdb stores in-frame clones only, minus some. This sample has 2 million to 3 million clones, with more than 90% found just once. The TCR comes from a young man in good health. The source material was naive CD4+ T cells sorted from blood. Subset: CD45RA+ positively selected. The rearrangement links TRBV4-1 to TRBJ2-5; TRBD2 agrees at 8 bases. The CDR3 sequence: CASSQPGTRKGYF. The CDR3 DNA is TGCGCCAGCAGCCAACCCGGGACTAGGAAGGGGTACTTC.